This is a list of T cell receptor beta chains from one sample in a study of T cell responses to AZD1222 COVID-19 vaccine. Sequenced by immunoSEQ multiplex PCR; TCRdb stores in-frame clones only, minus some. The repertoire consists of approximately 130,000 clones, with around 83% occurring once and the leading ten covering approximately 26%. Material: peripheral blood, obtained 28 days after the second AZD1222 dose. The source of these receptors is an adult who received the AZD1222 COVID-19 vaccine. The CDR3 runs from the conserved cysteine through the conserved F or W. Fields, in order: J gene, V gene, clone size, D gene, CDR3 protein, CDR3 DNA. D genes are given only for firm matches. Clone size is stated in some rows and not others, as once, few, many or a class when expanded.

J gene: TRBJ2-5
V gene: TRBV5-1
clone size: NA
D gene: NA
CDR3 protein: CASSGDAAQETQYF
CDR3 DNA: TGCGCCAGCAGCGGGGACGCCGCCCAAGAGACCCAGTACTTC

J gene: TRBJ1-3
V gene: TRBV28
clone size: NA
D gene: NA
CDR3 protein: CASAPPGDASGNTIYF
CDR3 DNA: TGTGCCAGCGCTCCCCCAGGGGACGCCTCTGGAAACACCATATATTTT

J gene: TRBJ2-2
V gene: TRBV4-2
clone size: NA
D gene: TRBD2
CDR3 protein: CASSRDLAGVDGGELFF
CDR3 DNA: TGTGCCAGCAGCCGCGACCTAGCGGGGGTTGACGGCGGGGAGCTGTTTTTT

J gene: TRBJ1-5
V gene: TRBV19
clone size: NA
D gene: TRBD1
CDR3 protein: CASRDWGQGANQPQHF
CDR3 DNA: TGTGCCAGTAGGGATTGGGGACAGGGGGCCAATCAGCCCCAGCATTTT

J gene: TRBJ2-7
V gene: TRBV3-1/TRBV3-2
clone size: NA
D gene: TRBD2
CDR3 protein: CASRTSGVYEQYF
CDR3 DNA: TGTGCCAGCAGGACTAGCGGGGTTTACGAGCAGTACTTC

J gene: TRBJ2-3
V gene: TRBV7-2
clone size: NA
D gene: NA
CDR3 protein: CASSSTRVADTQYF
CDR3 DNA: TGTGCCAGCAGCTCGACTAGGGTAGCAGATACGCAGTATTTT

J gene: TRBJ1-2
V gene: TRBV4-2
clone size: NA
D gene: NA
CDR3 protein: CASSQARDYGYTF
CDR3 DNA: TGTGCCAGCAGCCAAGCCCGTGACTATGGCTACACCTTC

J gene: TRBJ1-2
V gene: TRBV10-3
clone size: few
D gene: NA
CDR3 protein: CAISAAGGPGYTF
CDR3 DNA: TGTGCCATCAGTGCCGCCGGGGGCCCGGGCTACACCTTC

J gene: TRBJ2-3
V gene: TRBV5-4
clone size: NA
D gene: TRBD2
CDR3 protein: CASSLLGGTVDTQYF
CDR3 DNA: TGTGCCAGCAGCTTACTCGGGGGGACTGTGGATACGCAGTATTTT

J gene: TRBJ2-6
V gene: TRBV2
clone size: few
D gene: NA
CDR3 protein: CASRTPGHFAGFSGANVLTF
CDR3 DNA: TGTGCCAGCAGAACTCCGGGACACTTCGCCGGATTCTCTGGGGCCAACGTCCTGACTTTC

J gene: TRBJ1-1
V gene: TRBV29-1
clone size: few
D gene: NA
CDR3 protein: CSVEGGRTEAFF
CDR3 DNA: TGCAGCGTTGAGGGGGGGAGAACTGAAGCTTTCTTT

J gene: TRBJ2-2
V gene: TRBV27
clone size: NA
D gene: NA
CDR3 protein: CASSSLGGGSNTGELFF
CDR3 DNA: TGTGCCAGCAGTAGCCTGGGTGGGGGCTCGAACACCGGGGAGCTGTTTTTT

J gene: TRBJ2-1
V gene: TRBV4-3
clone size: NA
D gene: TRBD2
CDR3 protein: CASSQGLAGGNNEQFF
CDR3 DNA: TGCGCCAGCAGTCAAGGACTAGCGGGGGGGAACAATGAGCAGTTCTTC

J gene: TRBJ1-4
V gene: TRBV4-1
clone size: NA
D gene: TRBD1
CDR3 protein: CASSQIGTGKEKLFF
CDR3 DNA: TGCGCCAGCAGCCAAATCGGGACAGGGAAAGAAAAACTGTTTTTT

J gene: TRBJ1-2
V gene: TRBV5-1
clone size: NA
D gene: NA
CDR3 protein: CASSVNYGGYTF
CDR3 DNA: TGCGCCAGCAGCGTGAATTACGGGGGCTACACCTTC

J gene: TRBJ2-2
V gene: TRBV13
clone size: NA
D gene: NA
CDR3 protein: CASSFQLNTGELFF
CDR3 DNA: TGTGCCAGCAGCTTCCAGCTGAACACCGGGGAGCTGTTTTTT

J gene: TRBJ2-2
V gene: TRBV2
clone size: NA
D gene: NA
CDR3 protein: CASSRGAGELFF
CDR3 DNA: TGTGCCAGCAGTCGTGGTGCCGGGGAGCTGTTTTTT

J gene: TRBJ1-5
V gene: TRBV11-2
clone size: few
D gene: NA
CDR3 protein: CASSRSSVQPQHF
CDR3 DNA: TGTGCCAGCAGCCGCAGCTCCGTCCAGCCCCAGCATTTT

J gene: TRBJ1-1
V gene: TRBV3-1/TRBV3-2
clone size: few
D gene: TRBD1
CDR3 protein: CASRPTRTGGSTEAFF
CDR3 DNA: TGTGCCAGCAGGCCAACCCGGACAGGGGGGAGCACTGAAGCTTTCTTT

J gene: TRBJ1-6
V gene: TRBV30
clone size: NA
D gene: TRBD1
CDR3 protein: CAFPRTGPAALHF
CDR3 DNA: TGTGCCTTCCCCAGGACAGGGCCCGCGGCCCTCCACTTT

J gene: TRBJ2-7
V gene: TRBV9
clone size: NA
D gene: TRBD1
CDR3 protein: CASSVADRGYEQYF
CDR3 DNA: TGTGCCAGCAGCGTAGCGGACAGGGGGTACGAGCAGTACTTC

J gene: TRBJ1-5
V gene: TRBV27
clone size: NA
D gene: NA
CDR3 protein: CASSLLQGGQPQHF
CDR3 DNA: TGTGCCAGCAGTTTGTTACAAGGCGGACAGCCCCAGCATTTT

J gene: TRBJ1-5
V gene: TRBV5-6
clone size: NA
D gene: NA
CDR3 protein: CASSGGGGLQPQHF
CDR3 DNA: TGTGCCAGCAGCGGGGGTGGCGGTCTTCAGCCCCAGCATTTT

J gene: TRBJ1-4
V gene: TRBV29-1
clone size: NA
D gene: TRBD1
CDR3 protein: CSVGPGGSSEKLFF
CDR3 DNA: TGCAGCGTTGGACCAGGGGGGAGTAGTGAAAAACTGTTTTTT

J gene: TRBJ1-2
V gene: TRBV28
clone size: few
D gene: NA
CDR3 protein: CASRAGLGYTF
CDR3 DNA: TGTGCCAGCAGGGCAGGGCTTGGTTACACCTTC

J gene: TRBJ2-7
V gene: TRBV19
clone size: NA
D gene: TRBD2
CDR3 protein: CASSSGRGRDEQYF
CDR3 DNA: TGTGCCAGTAGTTCGGGGAGGGGCCGGGACGAGCAGTACTTC

J gene: TRBJ2-2
V gene: TRBV19
clone size: NA
D gene: TRBD1
CDR3 protein: CASSMTGLVTGELFF
CDR3 DNA: TGTGCCAGTAGTATGACAGGGCTTGTTACCGGGGAGCTGTTTTTT